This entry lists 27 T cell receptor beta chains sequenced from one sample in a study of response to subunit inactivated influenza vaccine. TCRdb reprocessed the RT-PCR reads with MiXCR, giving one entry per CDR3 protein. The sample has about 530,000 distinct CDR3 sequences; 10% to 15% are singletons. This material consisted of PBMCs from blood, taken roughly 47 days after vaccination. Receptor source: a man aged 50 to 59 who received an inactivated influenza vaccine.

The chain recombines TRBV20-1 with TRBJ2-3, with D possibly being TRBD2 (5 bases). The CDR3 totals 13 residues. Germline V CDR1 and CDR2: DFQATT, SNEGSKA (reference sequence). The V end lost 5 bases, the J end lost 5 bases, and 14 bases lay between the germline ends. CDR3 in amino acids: CSAPTSGKDTQYF. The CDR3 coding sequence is TGCAGTGCTCCTACTAGTGGCAAAGATACGCAGTATTTT.

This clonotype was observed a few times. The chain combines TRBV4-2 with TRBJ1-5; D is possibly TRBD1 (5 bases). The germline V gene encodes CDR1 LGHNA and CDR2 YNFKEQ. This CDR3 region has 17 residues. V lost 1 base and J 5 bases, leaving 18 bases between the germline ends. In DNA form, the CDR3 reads TGTGCCAGCAGCCAAGGGGATGGGGGAGCAATTCATCAGCCCCAGCATTTT. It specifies CASSQGDGGAIHQPQHF.

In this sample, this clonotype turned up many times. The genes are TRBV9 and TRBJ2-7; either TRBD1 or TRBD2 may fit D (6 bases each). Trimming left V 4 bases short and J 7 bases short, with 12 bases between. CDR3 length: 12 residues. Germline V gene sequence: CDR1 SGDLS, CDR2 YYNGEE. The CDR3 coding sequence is TGTGCCAGCAGCCCAGGAGGGGGAGAGCAGTACTTC. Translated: CASSPGGGEQYF.

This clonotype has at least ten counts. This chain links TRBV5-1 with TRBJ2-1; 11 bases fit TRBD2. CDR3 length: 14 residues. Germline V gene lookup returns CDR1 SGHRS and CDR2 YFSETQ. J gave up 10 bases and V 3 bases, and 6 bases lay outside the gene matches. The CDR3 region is CASSSTSGGLEQFF. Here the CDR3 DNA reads TGCGCCAGCAGCTCCACTAGCGGGGGTTTAGAGCAGTTCTTC. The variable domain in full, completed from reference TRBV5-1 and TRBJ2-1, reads KAGVTQTPRYLIKTRGQQVTLSCSPISGHRSVSWYQQTPGQGLQFLFEYFSETQRNKGNFPGRFSGRQFSNSRSEMNVSTLELGDSALYLCASSSTSGGLEQFFGPGTRLTVL.

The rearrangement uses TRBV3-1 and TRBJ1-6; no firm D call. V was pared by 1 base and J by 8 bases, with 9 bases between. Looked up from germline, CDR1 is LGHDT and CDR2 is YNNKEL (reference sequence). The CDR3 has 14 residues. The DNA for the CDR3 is TGTGCCAGCAGCCAAGGGACGGGCTATTCACCCCTCCACTTT. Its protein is CASSQGTGYSPLHF.

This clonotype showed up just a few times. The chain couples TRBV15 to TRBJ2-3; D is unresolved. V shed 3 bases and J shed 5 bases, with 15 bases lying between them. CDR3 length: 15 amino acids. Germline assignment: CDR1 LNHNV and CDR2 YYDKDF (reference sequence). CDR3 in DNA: TGTGCCACCAGCAGTGGTCGAGTTTTAGGAGATACGCAGTATTTT. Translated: CATSSGRVLGDTQYF.

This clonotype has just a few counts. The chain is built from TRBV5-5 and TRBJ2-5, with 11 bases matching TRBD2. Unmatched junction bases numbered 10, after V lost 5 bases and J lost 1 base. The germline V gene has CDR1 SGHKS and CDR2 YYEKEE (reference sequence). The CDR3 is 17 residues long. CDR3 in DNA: TGTGCCAGCAGTTTCGTTCCCCTAGCGGGAGGCCAAGAGACCCAGTACTTC. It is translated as CASSFVPLAGGQETQYF.

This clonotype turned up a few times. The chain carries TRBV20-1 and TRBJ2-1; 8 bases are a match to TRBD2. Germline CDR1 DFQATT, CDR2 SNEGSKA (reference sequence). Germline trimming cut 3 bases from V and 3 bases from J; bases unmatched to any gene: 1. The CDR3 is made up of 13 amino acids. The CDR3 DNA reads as TGCAGTGCTAGCGGGGGGGTCTACAATGAGCAGTTCTTC. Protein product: CSASGGVYNEQFF.

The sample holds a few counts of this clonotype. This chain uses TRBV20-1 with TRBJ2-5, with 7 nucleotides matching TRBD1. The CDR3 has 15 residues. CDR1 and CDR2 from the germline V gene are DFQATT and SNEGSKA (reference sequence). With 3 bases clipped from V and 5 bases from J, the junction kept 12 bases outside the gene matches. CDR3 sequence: CSASDRDWGDETQYF. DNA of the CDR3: TGCAGTGCTAGTGACAGGGATTGGGGTGACGAGACCCAGTACTTC.

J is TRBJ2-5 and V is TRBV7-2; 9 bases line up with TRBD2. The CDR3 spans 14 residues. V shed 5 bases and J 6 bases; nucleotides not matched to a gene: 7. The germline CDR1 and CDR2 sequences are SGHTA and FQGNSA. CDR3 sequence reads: CASSPSAGGKTQYF. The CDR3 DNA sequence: TGTGCCAGCAGCCCCTCGGCGGGAGGGAAGACCCAGTACTTC. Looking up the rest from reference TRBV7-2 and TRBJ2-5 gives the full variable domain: GAGVSQSPSNKVTEKGKDVELRCDPISGHTALYWYRQSLGQGLEFLIYFQGNSAPDKSGLPSDRFSAERTGGSVSTLTIQRTQQEDSAVYLCASSPSAGGKTQYFGPGTRLLVL.

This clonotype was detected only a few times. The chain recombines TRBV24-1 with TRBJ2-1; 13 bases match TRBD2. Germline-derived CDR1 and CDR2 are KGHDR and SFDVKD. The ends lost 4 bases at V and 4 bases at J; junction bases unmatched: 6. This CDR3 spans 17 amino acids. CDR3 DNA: TGTGCCACCAGTGACCCAGGGACTAGCGGGGCTTACAATGAGCAGTTCTTC. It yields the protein CATSDPGTSGAYNEQFF.

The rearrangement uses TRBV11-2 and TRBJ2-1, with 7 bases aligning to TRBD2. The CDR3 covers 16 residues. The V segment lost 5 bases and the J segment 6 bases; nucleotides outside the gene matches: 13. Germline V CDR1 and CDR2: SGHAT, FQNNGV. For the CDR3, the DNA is TGTGCCAGCAGCCCAAACGCCGGGACTACAGCCAATGAGCAGTTCTTC. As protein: CASSPNAGTTANEQFF. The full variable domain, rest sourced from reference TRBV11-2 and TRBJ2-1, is EAGVAQSPRYKIIEKRQSVAFWCNPISGHATLYWYQQILGQGPKLLIQFQNNGVVDDSQLPKDRFSAERLKGVDSTLKIQPAKLEDSAVYLCASSPNAGTTANEQFFGPGTRLTVL.

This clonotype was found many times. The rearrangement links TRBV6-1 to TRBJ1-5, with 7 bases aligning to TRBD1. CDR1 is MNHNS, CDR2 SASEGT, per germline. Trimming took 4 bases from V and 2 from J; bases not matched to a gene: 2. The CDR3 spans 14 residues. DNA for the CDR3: TGTGCCAGCAGTGCCCAGGGGGGCAATCAGCCCCAGCATTTT. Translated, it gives CASSAQGGNQPQHF.

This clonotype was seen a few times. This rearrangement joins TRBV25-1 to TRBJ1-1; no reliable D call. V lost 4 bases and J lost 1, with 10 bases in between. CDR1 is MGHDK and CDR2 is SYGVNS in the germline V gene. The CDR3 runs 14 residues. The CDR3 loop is CASSVTGANTEAFF. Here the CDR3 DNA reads TGTGCCAGCAGTGTGACGGGCGCGAACACTGAAGCTTTCTTT.

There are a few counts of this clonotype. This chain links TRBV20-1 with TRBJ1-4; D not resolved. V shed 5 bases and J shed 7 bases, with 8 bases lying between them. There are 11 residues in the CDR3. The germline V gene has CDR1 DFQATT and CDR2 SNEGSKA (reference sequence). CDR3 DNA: TGCAGTGCTCTAAGAGGTGAAAAACTGTTTTTT. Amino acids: CSALRGEKLFF.

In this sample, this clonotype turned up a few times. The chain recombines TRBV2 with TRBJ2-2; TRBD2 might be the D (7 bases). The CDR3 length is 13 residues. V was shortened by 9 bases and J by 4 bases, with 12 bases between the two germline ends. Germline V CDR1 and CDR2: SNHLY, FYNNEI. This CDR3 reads CASNREGTGELFF. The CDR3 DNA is TGTGCCAGTAACAGGGAGGGCACCGGGGAGCTGTTTTTT.

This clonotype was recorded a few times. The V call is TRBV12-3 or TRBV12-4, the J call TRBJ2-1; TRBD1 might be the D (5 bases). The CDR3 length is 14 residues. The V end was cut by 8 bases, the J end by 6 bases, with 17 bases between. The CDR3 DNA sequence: TGTGCCAGCTCGCGACAGATACAGCTCAATGAGCAGTTCTTC. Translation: CASSRQIQLNEQFF.

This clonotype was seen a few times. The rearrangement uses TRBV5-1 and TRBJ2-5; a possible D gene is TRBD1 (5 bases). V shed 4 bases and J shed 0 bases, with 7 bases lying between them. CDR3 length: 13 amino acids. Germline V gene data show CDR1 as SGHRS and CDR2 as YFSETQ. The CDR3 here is CASSRQNQETQYF. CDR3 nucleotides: TGCGCCAGCAGCCGACAGAACCAAGAGACCCAGTACTTC.

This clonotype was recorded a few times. CDR3 bases: TGCAGTGCTAGAGGTCCCGAATCCGGGACACCTCGAGGGGTTCTCTACGAGCAGTACTTC. It yields the protein CSARGPESGTPRGVLYEQYF. The chain carries TRBV20-1 and TRBJ2-7, with a tentative D call TRBD1 (6 bases). Germline V gives CDR1 DFQATT, CDR2 SNEGSKA (reference sequence). V shed 1 base and J shed 3 bases, with 31 bases lying between them. The CDR3 has 20 amino acids.

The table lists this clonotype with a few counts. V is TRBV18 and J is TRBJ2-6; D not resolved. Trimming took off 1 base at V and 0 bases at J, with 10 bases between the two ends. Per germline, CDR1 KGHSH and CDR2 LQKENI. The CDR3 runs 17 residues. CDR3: CASSPLVRSSGANVLTF. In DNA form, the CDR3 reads TGTGCCAGCTCACCACTAGTTAGAAGCTCTGGGGCCAACGTCCTGACTTTC.

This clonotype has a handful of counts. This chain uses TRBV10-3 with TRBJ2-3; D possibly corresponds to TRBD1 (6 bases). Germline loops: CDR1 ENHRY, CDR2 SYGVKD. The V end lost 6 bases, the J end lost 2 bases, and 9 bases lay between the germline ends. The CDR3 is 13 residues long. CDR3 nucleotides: TGTGCCATCAGCACAGGGCCCACAGATACGCAGTATTTT. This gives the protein CAISTGPTDTQYF.

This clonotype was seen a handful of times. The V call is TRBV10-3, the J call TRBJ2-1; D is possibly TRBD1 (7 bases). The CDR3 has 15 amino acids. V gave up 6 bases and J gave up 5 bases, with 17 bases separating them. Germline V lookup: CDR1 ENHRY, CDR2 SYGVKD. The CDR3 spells CAISRMQGGDNEQFF. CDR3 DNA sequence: TGTGCCATCAGCAGAATGCAGGGGGGAGACAATGAGCAGTTCTTC.

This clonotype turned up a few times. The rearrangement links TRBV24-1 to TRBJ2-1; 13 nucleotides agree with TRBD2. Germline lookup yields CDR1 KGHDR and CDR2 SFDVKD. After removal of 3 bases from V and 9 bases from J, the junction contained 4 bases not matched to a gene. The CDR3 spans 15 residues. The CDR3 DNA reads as TGTGCCACCAGTGATCCGGGACTAGCGGGACGTGAGCAGTTCTTC. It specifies CATSDPGLAGREQFF.

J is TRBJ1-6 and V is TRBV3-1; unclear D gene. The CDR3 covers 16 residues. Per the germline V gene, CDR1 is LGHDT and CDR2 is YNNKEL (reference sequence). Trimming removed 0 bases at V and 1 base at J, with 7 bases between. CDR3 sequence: CASSQDWGSYNSPLHF. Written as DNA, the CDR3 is TGTGCCAGCAGCCAAGATTGGGGTTCCTATAATTCACCCCTCCACTTT. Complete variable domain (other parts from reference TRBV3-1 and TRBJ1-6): DTAVSQTPKYLVTQMGNDKSIKCEQNLGHDTMYWYKQDSKKFLKIMFSYNNKELIINETVPNRFSPKSPDKAHLNLHINSLELGDSAVYFCASSQDWGSYNSPLHFGNGTRLTVT.

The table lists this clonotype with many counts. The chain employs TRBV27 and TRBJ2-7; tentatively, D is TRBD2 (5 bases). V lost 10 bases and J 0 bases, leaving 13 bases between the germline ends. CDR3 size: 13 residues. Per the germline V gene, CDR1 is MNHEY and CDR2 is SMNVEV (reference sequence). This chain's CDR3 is CATHGISSYEQYF. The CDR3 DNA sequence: TGTGCCACCCACGGGATTAGCTCCTACGAGCAGTACTTC.

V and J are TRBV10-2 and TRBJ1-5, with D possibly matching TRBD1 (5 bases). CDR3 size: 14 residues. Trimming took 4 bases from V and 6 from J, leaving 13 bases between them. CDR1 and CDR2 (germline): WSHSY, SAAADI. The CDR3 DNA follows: TGCGCCAGCAGTGTCCAGGGCCAGGTTCAGCCCCAGCATTTT. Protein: CASSVQGQVQPQHF.

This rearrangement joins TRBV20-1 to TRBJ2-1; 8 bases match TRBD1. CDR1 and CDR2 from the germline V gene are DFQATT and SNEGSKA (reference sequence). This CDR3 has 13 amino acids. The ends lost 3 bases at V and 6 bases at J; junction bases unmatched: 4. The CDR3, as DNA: TGCAGTGCTAGCCAGGGGGCGGGCAATGAGCAGTTCTTC. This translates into CSASQGAGNEQFF.